Following are 27 T cell receptor beta chains from one sample sequenced in a study of CD8+CD57+ T cells in acquired aplastic anemia. Flow cytometry had shown expanded CD8+CD57+ cells in the patients chosen for sequencing. It was genomic DNA that served as the template for profiling TCR beta VDJ and CDR3. Each CDR3 protein is one row after TCRdb ran MiXCR on the reads. The data hold approximately 200,000 distinct CDR3 sequences, with over 40% observed a single time. The sequenced material came from sorted CD4+, CD8+, or CD8+CD57+ T cells (not recorded which) from PBMCs. These receptors were collected from a human donor with aplastic anemia.

The V gene is TRBV2, the J gene TRBJ2-5, with D possibly TRBD2 on 7 matching bases. The CDR3 runs to 14 residues. CDR1 is SNHLY and CDR2 is FYNNEI in the germline V gene. The germline V and J ends were trimmed by 3 bases and 5 bases, with 13 bases remaining between them. The CDR3 spells CASSEAGAGETQYF. CDR3 nucleotide sequence: TGTGCCAGCAGTGAGGCGGGGGCGGGGGAGACCCAGTACTTC.

The gene calls are TRBV6-6 and TRBJ1-4; D unclear. The CDR3 is 15 amino acids. Between the trimmed V and J ends, which lost 4 bases and 3 bases, there was a span of 12 bases. CDR1 is MNHNY, CDR2 SVGAGI, per germline (reference sequence). The CDR3 DNA is TGTGCCAGCAGTTCTCCTTGGGCGGCTAATGAAAAACTGTTTTTT. Amino acids: CASSSPWAANEKLFF.

This clonotype was observed many times. The rearrangement joins TRBV7-8 to TRBJ1-5, with TRBD1 identical over 7 bases. The CDR3 totals 15 residues. The V segment lost 1 base and the J segment 6 bases; nucleotides outside the gene matches: 6. Germline values: CDR1 SGHVS, CDR2 FQNEAQ. Here the CDR3 DNA reads TGTGCCAGCAGCTTAGGGTCAGGGGGGAGTCAGCCCCAGCATTTT. Residues: CASSLGSGGSQPQHF.

The table lists this clonotype with many counts. This rearrangement joins TRBV14 to TRBJ2-7; possible D gene TRBD1, 5 bases. Between the trimmed V and J ends, which lost 1 base and 11 bases, there was a span of 12 bases. CDR3 length: 12 amino acids. The V gene's germline CDR1 is SGHDN and CDR2 FVKESK. CDR3 residues: CASSQGGPVKYF. Written as DNA, the CDR3 is TGTGCCAGCAGCCAAGGGGGCCCGGTGAAGTACTTC. Using reference TRBV14 and TRBJ2-7 for the parts outside the CDR3, the full variable domain is EAGVTQFPSHSVIEKGQTVTLRCDPISGHDNLYWYRRVMGKEIKFLLHFVKESKQDESGMPNNRFLAERTGGTYSTLKVQPAELEDSGVYFCASSQGGPVKYFGPGTRLTVT.

J is TRBJ2-5 and V is TRBV5-1, with D perhaps TRBD2 (6 bases). This CDR3 spans 14 amino acids. Trimming left V 0 bases short and J 5 bases short, with 11 bases between. Germline V gives CDR1 SGHRS, CDR2 YFSETQ. The CDR3 spells CASSLAGVRETQYF. The CDR3, as DNA: TGCGCCAGCAGCTTGGCGGGAGTCAGGGAGACCCAGTACTTC.

The chain is built from TRBV6-9 and TRBJ2-7; the match to TRBD2 covers 7 bases. J was trimmed by 4 bases and V by 2 bases; bases with no gene match: 5. This CDR3 comprises 14 residues. In germline, CDR1 is MNHGY, CDR2 SVAAGI. CDR3 DNA: TGTGCCAGCAGTTATCCCCCTAGCGGATACGAGCAGTACTTC. Translated: CASSYPPSGYEQYF.

Ten or more counts support this clonotype. The CDR3 DNA is TGCAGTGCTAGGGGCCGGGGACAGGGAGGGACTGAAGCTTTCTTT. This codes for CSARGRGQGGTEAFF. The gene calls are TRBV20-1 and TRBJ1-1; 9 bases match TRBD1. The V gene end was trimmed by 3 bases and the J gene end by 5 bases; junction bases not matched to a gene: 10. The CDR3 has 15 amino acids. Germline values: CDR1 DFQATT, CDR2 SNEGSKA (reference sequence).

This clonotype was seen only a few times. One base away lies a much larger clone, so this may be a sequencing read error. This chain uses TRBV6-5 with TRBJ1-5; a weak D match, TRBD1 (6 bases). CDR1 is MNHEY, CDR2 SVGAGI, per germline. V lost 1 base and J 6 bases, leaving 10 bases between the germline ends. CDR3 length equals 14 residues. Written as DNA, the CDR3 is TGTGCCAGCAGTTACTTGGGACATCGTCAGCCCCAGCATTTT. Translation gives CASSYLGHRQPQHF.

This clonotype was observed at least ten times. The chain recombines TRBV5-1 with TRBJ2-1; D tentatively reads TRBD1 or TRBD2 (5 bases each). Between the trimmed V and J ends, which lost 5 bases and 10 bases, there was a span of 13 bases. The CDR3 consists of 12 residues. Looked up from germline, CDR1 is SGHRS and CDR2 is YFSETQ. The DNA of the CDR3 is TGCGCCAGCAGATCAGGGTCGGGGGAGCAGTTCTTC. Translation: CASRSGSGEQFF.

The table lists this clonotype with many counts. The chain couples TRBV9 to TRBJ1-4; weak D call: TRBD1 (6 bases). The V end lost 2 bases, the J end lost 7 bases, and 15 bases lay between the germline ends. Germline loops: CDR1 SGDLS, CDR2 YYNGEE. This CDR3 spans 15 amino acids. The CDR3 is CASSVGVAGVEKLFF. CDR3 in DNA: TGTGCCAGCAGCGTGGGGGTCGCAGGGGTTGAAAAACTGTTTTTT. Full variable domain (rest looked up from reference TRBV9 and TRBJ1-4): DSGVTQTPKHLITATGQRVTLRCSPRSGDLSVYWYQQSLDQGLQFLIQYYNGEERAKGNILERFSAQQFPDLHSELNLSSLELGDSALYFCASSVGVAGVEKLFFGSGTQLSVL.

V is TRBV2 and J is TRBJ1-1; unclear D gene. Germline CDR1 is SNHLY and CDR2 is FYNNEI. V lost 2 bases and J lost 1, with 5 bases in between. The CDR3 runs 13 residues. The CDR3 DNA follows: TGTGCCAGCAGTGAATTTGCGAACACTGAAGCTTTCTTT. Amino acids: CASSEFANTEAFF. The entire variable domain, with the rest obtained from reference TRBV2 and TRBJ1-1, is as follows: EPEVTQTPSHQVTQMGQEVILRCVPISNHLYFYWYRQILGQKVEFLVSFYNNEISEKSEIFDDQFSVERPDGSNFTLKIRSTKLEDSAMYFCASSEFANTEAFFGQGTRLTVV.

This chain uses TRBV19 with TRBJ1-5; 10 nucleotides align to TRBD1. The V segment lost 5 bases and the J segment 7 bases; nucleotides outside the gene matches: 8. CDR3 length equals 15 residues. Per germline, CDR1 LNHDA and CDR2 SQIVND (reference sequence). CDR3 residues: CASSFRDRGRQPQHF. The CDR3 nucleotides are TGTGCCAGTAGTTTCCGGGACAGGGGAAGGCAGCCCCAGCATTTT.

This clonotype was detected many times. The chain employs TRBV20-1 and TRBJ1-2, with D possibly matching TRBD1 (5 bases). Germline lookup yields CDR1 DFQATT and CDR2 SNEGSKA (reference sequence). Trimming cost V 0 bases and J 9 bases, with 20 bases left between them. The CDR3 is made up of 15 amino acids. CDR3 DNA: TGCAGTGCTAGAGATACGGGAGGGGTCCGGACTAGCTACACCTTC. Its protein is CSARDTGGVRTSYTF.

This clonotype was counted once. The CDR3 does not close with the conserved phenylalanine or tryptophan, likely indicating a read error. Because the CDR3's place on the DNA is in doubt, the DNA is left out and the CDR3 is given as listed by TCRdb. This chain connects TRBV20-1 to TRBJ2-6. 8 amino acids form the CDR3, both terminal residues included. Germline V gives CDR1 DFQATT, CDR2 SNEGSKA (reference sequence). The CDR3 sequence is CSARPPTS.

This clonotype has a single count. V gene TRBV5-1 combines with J gene TRBJ2-6; D gene uncertain. From germline, CDR1 is SGHRS and CDR2 YFSETQ. This CDR3 region has 17 residues. V lost 1 base and J lost 0, with 11 bases in between. DNA of the CDR3: TGCGCCAGCAGCTTGTCTGGCGGTAACTCTGGGGCCAACGTCCTGACTTTC. Translating it yields CASSLSGGNSGANVLTF.

The chain links TRBV15 to TRBJ2-3, with D unresolved. The CDR3 has 14 amino acids. V lost 4 bases, J lost 1 base, and 9 bases lay in between. The V gene's germline CDR1 is LNHNV and CDR2 YYDKDF (reference sequence). CDR3 DNA sequence: TGTGCCACCAGCACAGAGGCAGGCACAGATACGCAGTATTTT. It translates to CATSTEAGTDTQYF.

This clonotype appeared once. The rearrangement uses TRBV10-3 and TRBJ1-5; D uncertain. Trimming pared 0 bases from V and 5 bases from J, leaving 8 bases between. CDR1 is ENHRY and CDR2 is SYGVKD in the germline V gene. The CDR3 has 14 amino acids. The CDR3 is CAISESFKDQPQHF. The CDR3 DNA sequence: TGTGCCATCAGTGAGTCGTTCAAAGATCAGCCCCAGCATTTT.

This clonotype was found many times. In DNA, the CDR3 is TGCCGGGGGGCCGGGGGAAACACTGAAGCTTTCTTT. Translated: CRGAGGNTEAFF. The chain links TRBV20-1 to TRBJ1-1; D may be TRBD1 (6 bases). From germline, CDR1 is DFQATT and CDR2 SNEGSKA (reference sequence). This CDR3 is 12 amino acids long.

The chain joins TRBV2 to TRBJ2-5; TRBD2 matches at 7 bases. Germline V gives CDR1 SNHLY, CDR2 FYNNEI. CDR3 length equals 15 residues. The V and J ends lost 6 bases and 7 bases, in that order; junction bases with no gene match: 14. The CDR3 reads CASSPPSVGRATQYF. The CDR3 coding sequence is TGTGCCAGCAGCCCCCCTAGCGTAGGGAGGGCGACCCAGTACTTC.

The V and J genes are TRBV29-1 and TRBJ1-1, with no clear D. Germline values: CDR1 SQVTM, CDR2 ANQGSEA. The CDR3 is 14 amino acids. Trimming removed 4 bases from V and 1 base from J, with 13 bases in between. CDR3 loop: CSVVGQEENTEAFF. The CDR3 DNA reads TGCAGCGTTGTAGGGCAAGAGGAGAACACTGAAGCTTTCTTT.

Many counts were recorded for this clonotype. The chain is built from TRBV20-1 and TRBJ1-6, with a possible D match to TRBD1 (6 bases). The CDR3 has 15 residues. V was shortened by 6 bases and J by 7 bases, with 19 bases between the two germline ends. Germline V gene lookup returns CDR1 DFQATT and CDR2 SNEGSKA (reference sequence). The CDR3 loop is CSARLSEGVNSPLHF. The CDR3, as DNA: TGCAGTGCCCGGCTATCGGAGGGGGTAAATTCACCCCTCCACTTT.

This clonotype was observed a single time. The chain recombines TRBV9 with TRBJ2-3; a weak D match, TRBD1 (6 bases). The CDR3 has 14 amino acids. V was cut by 4 bases and J by 4 bases, with 13 bases left in between. Per the germline V gene, CDR1 is SGDLS and CDR2 is YYNGEE. CDR3 sequence reads: CASSSQGMSDTQYF. The CDR3 coding sequence is TGTGCCAGCAGCTCGCAGGGGATGTCAGATACGCAGTATTTT.

Remarks on this clonotype: This clone may be a read error of a much larger clone one base away. This rearrangement joins TRBV6-1 to TRBJ1-2; D remains unclear. Germline values: CDR1 MNHNS, CDR2 SASEGT. This CDR3 spans 13 amino acids. Trimming took 6 bases from V and 1 from J, leaving 9 bases between them. CDR3 DNA sequence: TGTGCCAGCAGGGACGGTTTTAACTATGGCTACACCTTC. Translation gives CASRDGFNYGYTF.

CDR3 DNA sequence: TGTGCCAGCAGCCAGGGTGAGCTGCAGTACTTC. It yields the protein CASSQGELQYF. The chain recombines TRBV7-2 with TRBJ2-5; the D gene is possibly TRBD1 (5 bases). Trimming removed 5 bases from V and 11 bases from J, with 12 bases in between. Per germline, CDR1 SGHTA and CDR2 FQGNSA. CDR3 length: 11 residues.

The chain combines TRBV2 with TRBJ2-1; D remains unclear. Trimming removed 4 bases from V and 8 bases from J, with 12 bases in between. This CDR3 is 13 amino acids long. Germline values: CDR1 SNHLY, CDR2 FYNNEI. This CDR3 reads CASSGLRKHEQFF. The CDR3 bases are TGTGCCAGCAGTGGACTTCGTAAGCATGAGCAGTTCTTC.

This chain connects TRBV24-1 to TRBJ1-5; 8 bases align to TRBD1. The CDR3 is made up of 15 amino acids. From germline, CDR1 is KGHDR and CDR2 SFDVKD. The V and J ends lost 3 bases and 0 bases, in that order; junction bases with no gene match: 0. CDR3 nucleotide sequence: TGTGCCACCAGTGATGACAGGGGTAGCAATCAGCCCCAGCATTTT. This codes for CATSDDRGSNQPQHF.

In this sample, this clonotype turned up a few times. The gene calls are TRBV7-2 and TRBJ1-2; 8 bases line up with TRBD1. Losses at the gene ends were 5 bases for V and 4 bases for J; bases not matched to a gene: 6. From germline, CDR1 is SGHTA and CDR2 FQGNSA. The CDR3 runs to 14 residues. This CDR3 is CASSDWTGSYGYTF. Written as DNA, the CDR3 is TGTGCCAGCAGCGATTGGACAGGGTCCTATGGCTACACCTTC.